This T cell receptor beta chain was identified in a study of T cell clusters in autoimmune cytopenias. General study findings and limits: Clustering suggested that physiological T cell clusters were missing in primary autoimmune cytopenia patients.

This CDR3 has 15 amino acids. The germline V gene has CDR1 ENHRY and CDR2 SYGVKD. With respect to this clonotype: Its antigen remains unidentified.

Tens of thousands of genome equivalents of blood DNA were amplified for TRB. One tube held mixed TRB-A and TRB-B primer pools for touch-down PCR. TCRdb reanalyzed the multiplex PCR reads and collapses them to one entry per CDR3 protein, without DNA. The sample holds some 12,000 distinct CDR3 sequences. The same data also went into a second study, on T cell repertoires in aging, cancer and after chemotherapy. As that report states: Compared with age-matched healthy donors, untreated hematological or solid cancer patients showed higher blood TCR clonality. In healthy donors, age-related TCR diversity loss mainly reflected lost richness.

The TCR originated in a human donor in good health. V is TRBV10-3 and J is TRBJ2-3; the TCRdb D gene call, TRBD2, has no DNA to confirm it. Source material: peripheral blood. The CDR3 loop reads CAISDKLAHTDTQYF.